The 4 T cell receptor beta chains presented below share a single source sample, sequenced in a study of shared clonotypes between healthy human individuals. The data were produced by immunoSEQ multiplex PCR, yet TCRdb's version contains in-frame clones alone and is incomplete. The sample yields about 710,000 clones, approximately 72% seen once. The sequenced material came from memory CD4+ T cells sorted from blood. The subset is: CD45RA-negative fraction. The receptors here all came from a woman in her twenties or thirties in good health.

Here the CDR3 DNA reads TGTGCCAGCAGTTTAAAGCGGGAAGCGTACAATGAGCAGTTCTTC. Encoded protein: CASSLKREAYNEQFF. The chain recombines TRBV27 with TRBJ2-1, with 7 bases that match TRBD2. The ends lost 2 bases at V and 4 bases at J; junction bases unmatched: 5. This CDR3 has 15 residues. From germline, CDR1 is MNHEY and CDR2 SMNVEV (reference sequence).

This clone was found a few times. This rearrangement joins TRBV27 to TRBJ2-7; TRBD2 might be the D (7 bases). V shed 5 bases and J shed 6 bases, with 26 bases lying between them. The CDR3 has 17 amino acids. CDR1 is MNHEY, CDR2 SMNVEV, per germline (reference sequence). CDR3 amino acids: CASSRVSGGQSSGEQYF. CDR3 sequence (DNA): TGTGCCAGCAGTCGGGTCTCGGGGGGCCAATCTTCTGGCGAGCAGTACTTC.

The chain recombines TRBV20-1 with TRBJ1-2; the D gene is possibly TRBD1 (5 bases). The CDR3 extends over 11 amino acids. The germline V gene has CDR1 DFQATT and CDR2 SNEGSKA (reference sequence). The CDR3 DNA is TGCAGCGGGAGGGAGGGACTCGGCTACACCTTC. This encodes CSGREGLGYTF.

This clone was seen only a few times. J is TRBJ1-2 and V is TRBV7-3, with D maybe TRBD1 (5 bases). CDR3 size: 15 residues. V dropped 5 bases and J dropped 7 bases, with 20 bases sitting between them. Germline CDR1 is SGHTA and CDR2 is FQGTGA. CDR3 sequence reads: CASSPTTGGIGGYTF. The DNA of the CDR3 is TGTGCCAGCAGCCCAACAACGGGGGGTATCGGTGGCTACACCTTC.